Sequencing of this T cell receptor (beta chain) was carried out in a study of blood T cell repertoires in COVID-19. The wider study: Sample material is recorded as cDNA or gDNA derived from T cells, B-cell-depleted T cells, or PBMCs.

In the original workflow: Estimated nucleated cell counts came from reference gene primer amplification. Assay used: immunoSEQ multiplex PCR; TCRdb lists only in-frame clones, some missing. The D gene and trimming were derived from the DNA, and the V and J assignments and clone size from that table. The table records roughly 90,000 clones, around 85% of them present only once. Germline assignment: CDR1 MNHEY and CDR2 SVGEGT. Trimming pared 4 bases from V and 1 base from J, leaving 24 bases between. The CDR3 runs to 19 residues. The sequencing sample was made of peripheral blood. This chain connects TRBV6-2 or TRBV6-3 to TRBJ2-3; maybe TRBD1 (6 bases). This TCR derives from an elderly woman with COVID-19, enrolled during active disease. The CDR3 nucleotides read TGTGCCAGCAGTTCGTGGAGGAGTATGGGACAACTACGCACAGATACGCAGTATTTT. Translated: CASSSWRSMGQLRTDTQYF.